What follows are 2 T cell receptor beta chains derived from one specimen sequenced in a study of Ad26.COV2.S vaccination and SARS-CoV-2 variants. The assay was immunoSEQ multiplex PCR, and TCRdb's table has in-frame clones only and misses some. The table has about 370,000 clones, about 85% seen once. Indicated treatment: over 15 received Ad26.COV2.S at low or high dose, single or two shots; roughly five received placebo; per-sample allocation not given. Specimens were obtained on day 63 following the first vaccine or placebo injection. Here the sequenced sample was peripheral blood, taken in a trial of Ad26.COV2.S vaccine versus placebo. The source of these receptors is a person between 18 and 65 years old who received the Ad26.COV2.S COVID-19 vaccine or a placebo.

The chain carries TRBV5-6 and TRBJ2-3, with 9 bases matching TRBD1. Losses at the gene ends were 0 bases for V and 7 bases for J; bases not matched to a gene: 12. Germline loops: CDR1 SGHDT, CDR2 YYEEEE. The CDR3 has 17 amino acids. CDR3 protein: CASSLVFGTGRINTQYF. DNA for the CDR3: TGTGCCAGCAGCTTGGTTTTTGGGACAGGGAGAATTAATACGCAGTATTTT.

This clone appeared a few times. The CDR3 is CASWTTGSGFYGYTF. CDR3 nucleotides: TGTGCCAGCTGGACCACAGGTTCAGGGTTCTATGGCTACACCTTC. The chain recombines TRBV27 with TRBJ1-2; a weak D match, TRBD1 (5 bases). The CDR3 totals 15 residues. CDR1 and CDR2 (germline): MNHEY, SMNVEV (reference sequence). V lost 8 bases, J lost 4 bases, and 20 bases lay in between.